The clone carrying this TCR beta chain was detected many times. Its antigen is as yet unknown. The sample originates from a study of Graves' ophthalmopathy and Graves' hyperthyroidism. Per germline, CDR1 SQVTM and CDR2 ANQGSEA. V was shortened by 7 bases and J by 4 bases, with 13 bases between the two germline ends. The CDR3 covers 13 residues. Study-wide points: Predictions made by the model for ophthalmopathy progression reached under 71% sensitivity and 72% to 85% specificity.

As the template, RNA transcripts were used to amplify TCR beta CDR3 regions. An initial RT-PCR round employing HTBI primers preceded a second-round multiplex PCR. TCRdb reanalysed the multiplex PCR reads using MiXCR and keeps one entry per CDR3 protein. The sample lists fewer than 600,000 distinct CDR3 sequences; roughly 14% were seen once. Material for sequencing was blood. The rearrangement uses TRBV29-1 and TRBJ2-2; D perhaps matches TRBD1 (5 bases). The sequence derives from a woman aged 25 to 45 with Graves' ophthalmopathy. The CDR3 loop reads CSALPGSTGELFF. For the CDR3, the DNA is TGCAGCGCCTTACCAGGGTCCACCGGGGAGCTGTTTTTT.